The 10 T cell receptor beta chains below all came from one sample that was sequenced in a study of OX40 agonist ivuxolimab in advanced cancers. The data were produced by immunoSEQ multiplex PCR, yet TCRdb's version contains in-frame clones alone and is incomplete. The data contain 60,000 to 80,000 clones, roughly 85% of them singletons. The specimen was CD4+ or CD8+ T cells sorted from blood, collected in a trial of the OX40 agonist ivuxolimab. These receptors came from an adult with an advanced solid tumor such as melanoma, head and neck, liver or kidney cancer.

The rearrangement uses TRBV18 and TRBJ2-5, with TRBD2 matching 7 bases. The CDR3 sequence is 15 residues long. V lost 4 bases, J lost 2 bases, and 7 bases stayed unmatched. Looked up from germline, CDR1 is KGHSH and CDR2 is LQKENI. As DNA, the CDR3 is TGTGCCAGCTCACGTATGCCGGGACTACAAGAGACCCAGTACTTC. Translating gives CASSRMPGLQETQYF. Combining the CDR3 with reference TRBV18 and TRBJ2-5 gives the whole variable domain NAGVMQNPRHLVRRRGQEARLRCSPMKGHSHVYWYRQLPEEGLKFMVYLQKENIIDESGMPKERFSAEFPKEGPSILRIQQVVRGDSAAYFCASSRMPGLQETQYFGPGTRLLVL.

This rearrangement joins TRBV6-4 to TRBJ2-6; no definite D call. This CDR3 region has 15 residues. CDR1 is MRHNA and CDR2 is SNTAGT in the germline V gene. V dropped 5 bases and J dropped 0 bases, with 8 bases sitting between them. In DNA, the CDR3 is TGTGCCAGCAGTCCCAGTTACTCTGGGGCCAACGTCCTGACTTTC. It yields the protein CASSPSYSGANVLTF.

The chain recombines TRBV29-1 with TRBJ1-4; D gene uncertain. Germline V CDR1 and CDR2: SQVTM, ANQGSEA. With 7 bases removed from V and 3 bases from J, the gap between germline ends came to 21 bases. The CDR3 is 16 amino acids. The CDR3 DNA follows: TGCAGCGCTGATGGGCCTTATGGGGATTCTAATGAAAAACTGTTTTTT. Encoded protein: CSADGPYGDSNEKLFF.

A few counts support this clone. The chain couples TRBV9 to TRBJ1-1; 8 bases agree with TRBD1. V shed 3 bases, J shed 0 bases, and the junction held 7 bases outside the gene matches. The germline gives CDR1 SGDLS, CDR2 YYNGEE. CDR3 length: 16 residues. CDR3 protein: CASSDQGAGVNTEAFF. DNA for the CDR3: TGTGCCAGCAGCGACCAGGGGGCTGGGGTGAACACTGAAGCTTTCTTT.

The V gene is TRBV4-3, the J gene TRBJ1-4, with 9 positions matching TRBD1. The CDR3 covers 16 residues. The J segment lost 7 bases and the V segment lost 1 base, leaving 7 bases of the junction unmatched. Germline V CDR1 and CDR2: LGHNA, YSLEER. CDR3 sequence reads: CASSQARGQGFEKLFF. CDR3 nucleotides: TGCGCCAGCAGCCAAGCGCGAGGACAGGGGTTTGAAAAACTGTTTTTT.

The chain joins TRBV10-3 to TRBJ1-6; 8 bases are shared with TRBD1. This CDR3 comprises 15 residues. V gave up 6 bases and J gave up 8 bases; unmatched junction bases: 9. Germline V CDR1 and CDR2: ENHRY, SYGVKD. In DNA form, the CDR3 reads TGTGCCATCAGGGAGACTACAGGGGGGGATTCACCCCTCCACTTT. This translates into CAIRETTGGDSPLHF.

V usage is TRBV2 and J usage is TRBJ1-5; D gene unclear. This CDR3 is built from 16 residues. Germline V gives CDR1 SNHLY, CDR2 FYNNEI. Between the trimmed V and J ends, which lost 6 bases and 3 bases, there was a span of 18 bases. In nucleotides, the CDR3 is TGTGCCAGCAGCCCAGAGGGTCACACCGTCAATCAGCCCCAGCATTTT. Translation gives CASSPEGHTVNQPQHF.

This chain connects TRBV7-2 to TRBJ2-2; no clear D gene. The CDR3 is 14 residues long. Germline V gives CDR1 SGHTA, CDR2 FQGNSA. V was pared by 2 bases and J by 1 base, with 5 bases between. CDR3 region: CASSLLVNTGELFF. CDR3 DNA sequence: TGTGCCAGCAGCTTATTGGTGAACACCGGGGAGCTGTTTTTT. The complete variable domain, with remaining parts taken from reference TRBV7-2 and TRBJ2-2, reads GAGVSQSPSNKVTEKGKDVELRCDPISGHTALYWYRQSLGQGLEFLIYFQGNSAPDKSGLPSDRFSAERTGGSVSTLTIQRTQQEDSAVYLCASSLLVNTGELFFGEGSRLTVL.

V is TRBV11-2 and J is TRBJ1-4; the D is unclear. V lost 5 bases and J lost 8, with 18 bases in between. Germline lookup yields CDR1 SGHAT and CDR2 FQNNGV. CDR3 size: 15 residues. The CDR3 DNA reads TGTGCCAGCAGCCAGACCCGGGAGACGGGGGAAAAACTGTTTTTT. Protein product: CASSQTRETGEKLFF.

V usage is TRBV5-4 and J usage is TRBJ2-3, with D unresolved. Germline V gives CDR1 SGHNT, CDR2 YYREEE (reference sequence). V lost 2 bases, J lost 0 bases, and 1 base lay in between. This CDR3 has 12 amino acids. The CDR3 spells CASSFSTDTQYF. CDR3 in DNA: TGTGCCAGCAGCTTTAGCACAGATACGCAGTATTTT. Using reference TRBV5-4 and TRBJ2-3 for the parts outside the CDR3, the full variable domain is ETGVTQSPTHLIKTRGQQVTLRCSSQSGHNTVSWYQQALGQGPQFIFQYYREEENGRGNFPPRFSGLQFPNYSSELNVNALELDDSALYLCASSFSTDTQYFGPGTRLTVL.